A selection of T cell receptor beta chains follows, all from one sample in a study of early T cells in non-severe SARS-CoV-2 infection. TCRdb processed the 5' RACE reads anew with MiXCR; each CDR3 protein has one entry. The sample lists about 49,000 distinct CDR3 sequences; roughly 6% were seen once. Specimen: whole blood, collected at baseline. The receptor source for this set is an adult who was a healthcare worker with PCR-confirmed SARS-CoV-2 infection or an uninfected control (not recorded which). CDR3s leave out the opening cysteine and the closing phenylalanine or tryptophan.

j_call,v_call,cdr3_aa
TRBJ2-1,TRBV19,ASTTSGTVKEQF
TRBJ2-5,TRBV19,ASSTALGLAETQY
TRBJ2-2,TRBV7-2,ASSWSARTGELF
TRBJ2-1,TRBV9,ASSVGGQGEQF
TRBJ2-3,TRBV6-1,ASSAGPLSTDTQY
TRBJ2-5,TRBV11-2,ASSPGTAVSQETQY
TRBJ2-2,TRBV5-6,ASSLKYRTRTGELF
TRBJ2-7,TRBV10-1,ASNPGQGDEQY
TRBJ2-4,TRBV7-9,ASSPRQGRDIQY
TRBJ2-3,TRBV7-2,ASSLTVADTQY
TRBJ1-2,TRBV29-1,STRAGSYGYT
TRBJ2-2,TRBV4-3,ASSQDHSRTGELF
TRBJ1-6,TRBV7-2,ASSLTPGQQLH
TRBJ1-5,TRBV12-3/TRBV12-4,ASSLGRGNQPQH
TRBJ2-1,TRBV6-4,ASSVRLAGGLDEQF
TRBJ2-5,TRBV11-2,ASSSQGYQETQY
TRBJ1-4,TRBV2,ASARQAPNEKLF
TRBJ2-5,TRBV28,ASSSGTTIKETQY
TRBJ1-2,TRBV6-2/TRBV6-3,ASSRGNYGYT
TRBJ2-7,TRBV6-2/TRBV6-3,ASTTGLAREQY
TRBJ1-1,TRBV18,ASSTTGQGESEAF
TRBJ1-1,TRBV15,ATSRGGMNTEAF
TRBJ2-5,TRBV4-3,ASSQDRGVSETQY
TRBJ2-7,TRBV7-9,ASSLASTGNEQY
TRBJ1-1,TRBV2,ASSAAGQSITEAF
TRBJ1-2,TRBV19,ASTLGGAGANYGYT
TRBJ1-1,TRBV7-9,ASSLGSGTPNTEAF
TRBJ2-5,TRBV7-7,ASSLAGRQETQY
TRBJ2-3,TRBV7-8,ASSQVPSTDTQY
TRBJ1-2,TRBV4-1,ASRDRGLGGYT
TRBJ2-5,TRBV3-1,ASSQEDYQETQY
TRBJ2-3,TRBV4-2,ASSQEYGTGATDTQY
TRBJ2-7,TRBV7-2,ASSSPLRRGQGAYEQY
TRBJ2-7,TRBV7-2,ASSSMRVRSYEQY
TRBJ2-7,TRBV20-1,SARLAGDAEQY
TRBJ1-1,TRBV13,ASSLEPGTEAF